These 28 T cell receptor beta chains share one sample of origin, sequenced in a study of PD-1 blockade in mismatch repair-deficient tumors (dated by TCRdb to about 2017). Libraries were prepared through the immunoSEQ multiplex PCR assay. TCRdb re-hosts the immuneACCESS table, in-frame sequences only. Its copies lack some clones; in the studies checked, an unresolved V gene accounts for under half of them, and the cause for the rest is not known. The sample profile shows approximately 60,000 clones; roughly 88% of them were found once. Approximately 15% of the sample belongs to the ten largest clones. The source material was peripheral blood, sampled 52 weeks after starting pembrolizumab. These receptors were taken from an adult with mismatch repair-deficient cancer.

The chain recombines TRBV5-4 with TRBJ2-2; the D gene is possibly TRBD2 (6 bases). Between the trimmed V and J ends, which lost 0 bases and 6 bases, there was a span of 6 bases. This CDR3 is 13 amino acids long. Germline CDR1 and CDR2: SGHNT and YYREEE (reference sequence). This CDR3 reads CASSLGGAGELFF. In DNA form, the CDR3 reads TGTGCCAGCAGCTTGGGCGGGGCCGGGGAGCTGTTTTTT.

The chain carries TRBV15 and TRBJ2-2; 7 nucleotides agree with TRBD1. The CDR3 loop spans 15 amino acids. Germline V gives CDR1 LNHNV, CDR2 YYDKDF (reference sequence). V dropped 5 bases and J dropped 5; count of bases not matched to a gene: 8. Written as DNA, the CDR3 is TGTGCCACCAGCCAGACAGGGTATCTGACCGGGGAGCTGTTTTTT. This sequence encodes CATSQTGYLTGELFF.

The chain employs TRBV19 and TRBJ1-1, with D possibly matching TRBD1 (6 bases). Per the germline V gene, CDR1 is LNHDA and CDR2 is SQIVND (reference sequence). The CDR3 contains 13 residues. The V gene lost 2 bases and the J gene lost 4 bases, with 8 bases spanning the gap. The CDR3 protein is CASSIRGATEAFF. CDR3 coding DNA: TGTGCCAGTAGTATACGGGGGGCCACTGAAGCTTTCTTT. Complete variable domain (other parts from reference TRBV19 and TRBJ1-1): DGGITQSPKYLFRKEGQNVTLSCEQNLNHDAMYWYRQDPGQGLRLIYYSQIVNDFQKGDIAEGYSVSREKKESFPLTVTSAQKNPTAFYLCASSIRGATEAFFGQGTRLTVV.

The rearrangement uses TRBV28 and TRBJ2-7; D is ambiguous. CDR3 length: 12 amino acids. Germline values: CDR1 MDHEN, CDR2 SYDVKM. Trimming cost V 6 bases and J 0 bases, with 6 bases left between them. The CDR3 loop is CASSTVSYEQYF. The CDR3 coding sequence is TGTGCCAGCAGCACAGTCTCCTACGAGCAGTACTTC. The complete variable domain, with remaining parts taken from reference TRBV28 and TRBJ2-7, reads DVKVTQSSRYLVKRTGEKVFLECVQDMDHENMFWYRQDPGLGLRLIYFSYDVKMKEKGDIPEGYSVSREKKERFSLILESASTNQTSMYLCASSTVSYEQYFGPGTRLTVT.

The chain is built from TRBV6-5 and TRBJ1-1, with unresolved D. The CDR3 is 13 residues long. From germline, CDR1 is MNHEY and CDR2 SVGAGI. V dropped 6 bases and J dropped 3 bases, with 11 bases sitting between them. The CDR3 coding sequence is TGTGCCAGCAGCCAAGGAAGGTACACTGAAGCTTTCTTT. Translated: CASSQGRYTEAFF.

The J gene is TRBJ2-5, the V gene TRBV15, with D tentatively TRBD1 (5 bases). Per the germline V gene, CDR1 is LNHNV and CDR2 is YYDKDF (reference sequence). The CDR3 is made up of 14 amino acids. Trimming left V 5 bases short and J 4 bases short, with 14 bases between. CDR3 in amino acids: CATSDSKGVETQYF. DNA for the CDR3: TGTGCCACCAGCGACTCCAAAGGGGTAGAGACCCAGTACTTC.

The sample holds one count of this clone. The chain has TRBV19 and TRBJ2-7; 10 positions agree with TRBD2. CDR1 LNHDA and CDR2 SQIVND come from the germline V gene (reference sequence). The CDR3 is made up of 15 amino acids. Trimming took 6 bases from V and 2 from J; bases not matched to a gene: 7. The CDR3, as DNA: TGTGCCAGTAGCGCAAGCCTAGCGGGAGCCTACGAGCAGTACTTC. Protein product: CASSASLAGAYEQYF. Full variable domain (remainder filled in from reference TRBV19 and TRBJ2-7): DGGITQSPKYLFRKEGQNVTLSCEQNLNHDAMYWYRQDPGQGLRLIYYSQIVNDFQKGDIAEGYSVSREKKESFPLTVTSAQKNPTAFYLCASSASLAGAYEQYFGPGTRLTVT.

CDR3 region: CASSLRQVETDTQYF. CDR3 sequence (DNA): TGTGCCAGCAGCCTCCGGCAGGTGGAGACAGATACGCAGTATTTT. This chain links TRBV11-2 with TRBJ2-3, with D unresolved. There are 15 residues in the CDR3. V was pared by 5 bases and J by 3 bases, with 15 bases between. CDR1 SGHAT and CDR2 FQNNGV come from the germline V gene.

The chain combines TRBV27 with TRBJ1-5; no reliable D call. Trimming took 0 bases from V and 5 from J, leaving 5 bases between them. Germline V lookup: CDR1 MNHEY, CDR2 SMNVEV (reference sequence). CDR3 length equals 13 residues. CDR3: CASSLSAYQPQHF. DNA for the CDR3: TGTGCCAGCAGTTTATCGGCGTATCAGCCCCAGCATTTT.

This chain's CDR3 is CASSLAEKLFF. The CDR3 DNA sequence: TGTGCCAGCAGCTTAGCGGAGAAACTGTTTTTT. This rearrangement joins TRBV11-2 to TRBJ1-4, with D unresolved. From germline, CDR1 is SGHAT and CDR2 FQNNGV. The CDR3 spans 11 residues. V lost 1 base and J lost 11, with 5 bases in between.

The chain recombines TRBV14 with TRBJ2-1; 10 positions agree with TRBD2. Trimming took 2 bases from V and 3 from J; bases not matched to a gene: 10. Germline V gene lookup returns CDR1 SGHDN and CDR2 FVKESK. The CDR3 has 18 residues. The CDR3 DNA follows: TGTGCCAGCAGCCAATGGGCTAGCGGGAGATCCCTCTACAATGAGCAGTTCTTC. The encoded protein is CASSQWASGRSLYNEQFF.

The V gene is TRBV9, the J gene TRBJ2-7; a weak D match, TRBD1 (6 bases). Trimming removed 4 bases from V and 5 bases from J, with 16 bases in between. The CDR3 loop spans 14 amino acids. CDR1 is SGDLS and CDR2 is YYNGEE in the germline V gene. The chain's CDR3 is CASSTAGVRDEQYF. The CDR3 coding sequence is TGTGCCAGCAGCACCGCAGGGGTGAGGGACGAGCAGTACTTC.

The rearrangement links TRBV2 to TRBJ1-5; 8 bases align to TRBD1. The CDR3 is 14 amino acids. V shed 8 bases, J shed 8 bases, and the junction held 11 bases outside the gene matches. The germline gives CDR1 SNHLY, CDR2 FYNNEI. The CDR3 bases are TGTGCCAGCTCGGACAGGGAGACCATCAAGCCCCAGCATTTT. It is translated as CASSDRETIKPQHF.

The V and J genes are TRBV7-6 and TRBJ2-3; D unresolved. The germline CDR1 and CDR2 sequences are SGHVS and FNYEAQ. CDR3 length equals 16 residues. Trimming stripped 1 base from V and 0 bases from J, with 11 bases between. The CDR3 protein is CASSLEALTSTDTQYF. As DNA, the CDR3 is TGTGCCAGCAGCTTAGAGGCGCTAACTAGCACAGATACGCAGTATTTT.

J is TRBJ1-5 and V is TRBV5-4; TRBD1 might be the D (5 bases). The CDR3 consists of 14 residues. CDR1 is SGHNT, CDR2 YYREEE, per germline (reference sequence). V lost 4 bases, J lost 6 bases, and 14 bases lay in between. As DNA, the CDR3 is TGTGCCAGCAGCCTTGGGGGGGGGTCTCAGCCCCAGCATTTT. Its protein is CASSLGGGSQPQHF.

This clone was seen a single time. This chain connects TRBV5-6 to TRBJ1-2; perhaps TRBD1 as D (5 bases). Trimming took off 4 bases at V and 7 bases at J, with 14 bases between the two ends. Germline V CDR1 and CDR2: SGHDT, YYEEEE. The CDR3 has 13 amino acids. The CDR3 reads CASSTQERSGYTF. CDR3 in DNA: TGTGCCAGCAGCACACAGGAAAGAAGTGGCTACACCTTC.

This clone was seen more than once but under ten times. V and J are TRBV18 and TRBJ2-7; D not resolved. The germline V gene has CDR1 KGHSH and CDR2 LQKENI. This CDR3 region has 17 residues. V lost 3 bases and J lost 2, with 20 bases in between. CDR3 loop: CASSPLEWAHETYEQYF. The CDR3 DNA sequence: TGTGCCAGCTCACCGTTGGAGTGGGCCCACGAGACCTACGAGCAGTACTTC.

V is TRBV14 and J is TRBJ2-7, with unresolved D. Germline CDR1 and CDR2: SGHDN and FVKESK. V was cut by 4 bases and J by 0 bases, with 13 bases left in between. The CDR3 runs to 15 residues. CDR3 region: CASSPMVQHSYEQYF. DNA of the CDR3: TGTGCCAGCAGCCCCATGGTTCAACACTCCTACGAGCAGTACTTC.

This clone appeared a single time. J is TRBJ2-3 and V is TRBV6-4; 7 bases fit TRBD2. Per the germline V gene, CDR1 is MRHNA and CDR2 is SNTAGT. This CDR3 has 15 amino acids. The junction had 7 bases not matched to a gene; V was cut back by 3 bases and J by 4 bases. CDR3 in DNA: TGTGCCAGCAGTGAGGAAGCGGGAAGGGCAGATACGCAGTATTTT. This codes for CASSEEAGRADTQYF.

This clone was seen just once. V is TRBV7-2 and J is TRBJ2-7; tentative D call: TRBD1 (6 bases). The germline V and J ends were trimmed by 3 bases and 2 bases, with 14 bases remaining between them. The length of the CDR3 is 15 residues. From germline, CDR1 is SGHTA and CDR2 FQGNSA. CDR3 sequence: CASSFSGADPYEQYF. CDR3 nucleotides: TGTGCCAGCAGCTTCTCAGGGGCGGATCCCTACGAGCAGTACTTC.

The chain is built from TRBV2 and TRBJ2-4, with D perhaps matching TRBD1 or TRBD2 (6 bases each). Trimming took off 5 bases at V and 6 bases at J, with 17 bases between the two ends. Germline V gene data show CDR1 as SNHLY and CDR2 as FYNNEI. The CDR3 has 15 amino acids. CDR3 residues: CASSPGAAGGNIQYF. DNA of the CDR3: TGTGCCAGCAGTCCGGGGGCCGCGGGTGGAAACATTCAGTACTTC.

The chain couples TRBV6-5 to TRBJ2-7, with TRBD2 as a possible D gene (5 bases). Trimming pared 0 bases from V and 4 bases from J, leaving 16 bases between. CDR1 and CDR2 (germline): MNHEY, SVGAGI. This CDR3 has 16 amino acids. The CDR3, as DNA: TGTGCCAGCAGTTACTCCCCCCCCGCATCGGGGTACGAGCAGTACTTC. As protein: CASSYSPPASGYEQYF.

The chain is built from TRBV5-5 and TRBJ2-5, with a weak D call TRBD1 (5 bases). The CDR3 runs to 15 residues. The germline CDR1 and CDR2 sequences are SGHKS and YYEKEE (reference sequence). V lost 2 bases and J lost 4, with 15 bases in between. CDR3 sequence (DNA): TGTGCCAGCAGCTTTAGTTCAGGGCAGGGAGAGACCCAGTACTTC. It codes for CASSFSSGQGETQYF.

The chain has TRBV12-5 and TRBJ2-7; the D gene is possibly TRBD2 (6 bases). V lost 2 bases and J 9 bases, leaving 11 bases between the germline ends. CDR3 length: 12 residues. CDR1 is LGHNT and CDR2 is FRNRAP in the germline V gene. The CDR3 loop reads CASGLSGVGQYF. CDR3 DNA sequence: TGTGCTAGTGGTTTGTCGGGGGTAGGGCAGTACTTC.

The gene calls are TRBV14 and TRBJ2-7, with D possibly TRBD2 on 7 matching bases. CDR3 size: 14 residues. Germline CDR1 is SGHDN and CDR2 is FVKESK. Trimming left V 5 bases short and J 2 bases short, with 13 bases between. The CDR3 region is CASSYGGPPYEQYF. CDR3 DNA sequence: TGTGCCAGCAGCTACGGGGGGCCCCCCTACGAGCAGTACTTC. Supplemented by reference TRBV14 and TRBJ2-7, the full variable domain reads EAGVTQFPSHSVIEKGQTVTLRCDPISGHDNLYWYRRVMGKEIKFLLHFVKESKQDESGMPNNRFLAERTGGTYSTLKVQPAELEDSGVYFCASSYGGPPYEQYFGPGTRLTVT.

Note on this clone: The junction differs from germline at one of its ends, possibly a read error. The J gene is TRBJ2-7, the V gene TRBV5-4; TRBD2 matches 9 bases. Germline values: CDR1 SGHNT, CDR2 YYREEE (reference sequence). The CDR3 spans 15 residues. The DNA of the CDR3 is TGCGCCAGCAGCCAAGATCCTTCTAGCGGGAATCAGCAGTACTTC. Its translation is CASSQDPSSGNQQYF. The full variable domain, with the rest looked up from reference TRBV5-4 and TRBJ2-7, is ETGVTQSPTHLIKTRGQQVTLRCSSQSGHNTVSWYQQALGQGPQFIFQYYREEENGRGNFPPRFSGLQFPNYSSELNVNALELDDSALYLCASSQDPSSGNQQYFGPGTRLTVT.

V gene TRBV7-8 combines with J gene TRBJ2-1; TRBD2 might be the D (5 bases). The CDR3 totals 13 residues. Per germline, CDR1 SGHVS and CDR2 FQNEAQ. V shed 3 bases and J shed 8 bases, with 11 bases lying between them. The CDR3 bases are TGTGCCAGCAGCTTTAATAGCGTCTATGAGCAGTTCTTC. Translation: CASSFNSVYEQFF.

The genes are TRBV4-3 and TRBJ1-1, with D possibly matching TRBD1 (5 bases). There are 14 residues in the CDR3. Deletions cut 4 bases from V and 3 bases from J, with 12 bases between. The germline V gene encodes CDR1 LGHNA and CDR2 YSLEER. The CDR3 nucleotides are TGCGCCAGCAGCCGAGCGGGACTCCACACTGAAGCTTTCTTT. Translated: CASSRAGLHTEAFF.